The clone carrying this T cell receptor beta chain was counted once. This may come from a read error, since a much larger clone is one base off. The sample is drawn from a study of blood T cells in healthy people across ages. From germline, CDR1 is MNHEY and CDR2 SMNVEV (reference sequence). CDR3 length: 12 amino acids. It was with a sample-barcoded 5' primer and a J-beta primer mix that a second PCR of about 6 to 12 cycles was run. The template-switch adaptor was a 5' adaptor with 12 random nucleotides. It tagged each cDNA molecule. Each single sample gave us at least 3 million CDR3-containing paired-end reads. TCRdb reprocessed the 5' RACE reads via MiXCR and lists one record per CDR3 protein. The data contain approximately 1.5 million distinct CDR3 sequences, 30% to 40% of them singletons.

The source material was blood. The source is a woman in her 30s in good health. The rearrangement uses TRBV27 and TRBJ2-7; D is uncertain. CDR3 loop: CAGRTGFNEQYF. In DNA, the CDR3 is TGTGCCGGCAGAACTGGGTTTAACGAGCAGTACTTC.